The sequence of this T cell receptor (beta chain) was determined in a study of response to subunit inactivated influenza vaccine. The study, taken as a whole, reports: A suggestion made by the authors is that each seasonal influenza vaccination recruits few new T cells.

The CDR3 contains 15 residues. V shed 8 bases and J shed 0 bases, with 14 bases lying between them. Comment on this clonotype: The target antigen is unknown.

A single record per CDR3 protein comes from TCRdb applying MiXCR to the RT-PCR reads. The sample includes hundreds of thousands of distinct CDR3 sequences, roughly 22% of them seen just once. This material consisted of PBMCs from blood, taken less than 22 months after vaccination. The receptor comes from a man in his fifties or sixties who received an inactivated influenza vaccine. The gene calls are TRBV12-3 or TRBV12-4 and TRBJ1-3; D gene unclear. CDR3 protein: CASGWYTDSGNTIYF. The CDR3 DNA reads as TGTGCCAGCGGGTGGTATACAGACTCTGGAAACACCATATATTTT.